This TCR beta chain was captured by sequencing in a study of blood T cell repertoires in COVID-19 (dated by TCRdb to the early 2020s). Regarding the complete study: Samples from collaborators originated in the United States, Italy and Spain and spanned both the acute and convalescent phases of COVID-19. The material from the prospective study consisted of cDNA or gDNA derived from T cells, B-cell-depleted T cells, or PBMCs. Subjects who had been exposed to COVID-19, were actively infected with it, or had recovered from it provided the deeply sampled blood TCRbeta repertoires that made up the dataset. The repertoires were released in a freely available public database intended as a resource for research on the immune response to SARS-CoV-2. The samples were drawn from the first 160 participants of the ongoing ImmuneRACE study and from 950 to 1,500 subjects provided by 6 global collaborators. Nearly every sample came with metadata listing a de-identified subject ID, COVID-19 status, age in years and sex. Where HLA class I and class II types were available, the types were taken from metadata supplied by the sample provider, not from assay-based typing. The investigation overall reported the following: How much clinical and demographic metadata was included differed by source and by participant, and the metadata was provided uncurated.

The CDR3 numbers 16 residues from cysteine through phenylalanine. Just the 48-base CDR3 DNA is kept, in frame starting at base 1. The germline V gene supplies CDR1 MNHNS and CDR2 SASEGT. Deletion took 0 bases off V and 2 bases off J, with a span of 12 bases between the germline ends. A second Seattle source provided samples from volunteer blood donors who had recovered from COVID-19. Collaborating institutions collected whole blood in K2EDTA tubes following their own protocols. For TCRbeta analysis, collaborator samples were shipped as frozen whole blood, as isolated PBMCs, or as DNA extracted from either sample type. Turning to this clone: Its antigen is unknown. No qualities accompany the bases; no much larger clone lies one base away.

The immunoSEQ Assay, a bias-controlled multiplex PCR, was used to amplify TCRbeta CDR3 regions from genomic DNA. In the paper's pipeline: Within the assay, amplification of reference gene primers was used to estimate how many nucleated cells each sample contained. Sequence reads were collapsed and filtered to measure the absolute abundance of every unique TCRbeta CDR3 rearrangement. Productive Simpson clonality was computed per sample as the square root of Simpson's diversity index over productive rearrangements. TCRdb holds this immuneACCESS table with in-frame rearrangements only. Some clones are missing; in checked studies, unresolved V genes explain under half, and the rest has no known cause. For V, J and clone size, that table is used; D and trimming come from the DNA. The sample table contains a few hundred thousand clones; only one count was recorded for around 87% of them. The leading ten clones occupy less than 2.5% of the sample.

Sequencing was carried out using peripheral blood. Recombination joined TRBV6-1 with TRBJ2-3; the D segment cannot be called with confidence. The sequence was collected from a woman aged 30 to 39 who had recovered from COVID-19. Here the CDR3 is given as CASSEAHQFLTDTQYF. The DNA sequence follows: TGTGCCAGCAGTGAAGCGCATCAGTTTCTCACAGATACGCAGTATTTT.